The 24 T cell receptor beta chains presented below share a single source sample, sequenced in a study of T cell repertoires in cytomegalovirus infection. TCRdb called the reads again in MiXCR, with one record for every CDR3 protein. The sample includes hundreds of thousands of distinct CDR3 sequences, around 6.4% of them seen just once. Sequencing used PBMCs. These receptors came from a human donor in good health (CMV status not recorded). Some clones in this sample may be carry-over from other donors' samples.

This clonotype was seen many times. V gene TRBV5-1 combines with J gene TRBJ2-3; D is uncertain. This CDR3 region has 12 residues. Trimming left V 3 bases short and J 5 bases short, with 7 bases between. Per the germline V gene, CDR1 is SGHRS and CDR2 is YFSETQ. CDR3 coding DNA: TGCGCCAGCAGCTCGTCCGGAGATACGCAGTATTTT. This codes for CASSSSGDTQYF.

This clonotype was detected many times. The chain joins TRBV7-2 to TRBJ1-2; D ambiguous. The length of the CDR3 is 13 residues. Germline V gene sequence: CDR1 SGHTA, CDR2 FQGNSA. V was clipped by 4 bases and J by 0 bases, with 6 bases between them. The CDR3 DNA follows: TGTGCCAGCAGCTCGACGCCTAACTATGGCTACACCTTC. This gives the protein CASSSTPNYGYTF.

This clonotype came up many times. The chain is built from TRBV7-2 and TRBJ2-5; 13 positions match TRBD2. The CDR3 runs 18 residues. With V trimmed by 5 bases and J by 2 bases, 11 bases remained unmatched. Looked up from germline, CDR1 is SGHTA and CDR2 is FQGNSA. For the CDR3, the DNA is TGTGCCAGCAGCCCCCTACCTGGACTAGCGGGGGATCAAGAGACCCAGTACTTC. It translates to CASSPLPGLAGDQETQYF.

This clonotype came up many times. The chain couples TRBV25-1 to TRBJ2-4; D is uncertain. This CDR3 is 11 amino acids long. V lost 3 bases and J 7 bases, leaving 4 bases between the germline ends. Germline values: CDR1 MGHDK, CDR2 SYGVNS. The CDR3 protein is CASSELNIQYF. CDR3 sequence (DNA): TGTGCCAGCAGTGAGCTGAACATTCAGTACTTC.

J is TRBJ1-5 and V is TRBV6-2 or TRBV6-3; TRBD1 matches at 7 bases. After removal of 2 bases from V and 2 bases from J, the junction contained 15 bases not matched to a gene. Germline-derived CDR1 and CDR2 are MNHEY and SVGEGT. The CDR3 runs 19 residues. The CDR3 protein is CASSYGPPNRGDGNQPQHF. CDR3 DNA: TGTGCCAGCAGTTACGGACCGCCGAACAGGGGCGATGGCAATCAGCCCCAGCATTTT.

This clonotype was seen ten or more times. The chain couples TRBV12-3 or TRBV12-4 to TRBJ1-6; D gene unclear. V lost 8 bases and J lost 0, with 8 bases in between. The CDR3 spans 14 residues. The DNA of the CDR3 is TGTGCCAGCTGCAGAAGCTCCTATAATTCACCCCTCCACTTT. Encoded protein: CASCRSSYNSPLHF.

In this sample, this clonotype turned up many times. The chain carries TRBV7-8 and TRBJ1-1; 8 bases match TRBD1. The germline gives CDR1 SGHVS, CDR2 FQNEAQ. J gave up 6 bases and V 5 bases, and 8 bases lay outside the gene matches. The CDR3 loop spans 14 amino acids. The CDR3 here is CASSVRTGKSEAFF. The CDR3 DNA follows: TGTGCCAGCAGCGTAAGGACAGGGAAATCTGAAGCTTTCTTT.

This clonotype was found many times. The gene calls are TRBV24-1 and TRBJ1-2; D is perhaps TRBD1 (5 bases). The CDR3 contains 14 residues. Germline CDR1 is KGHDR and CDR2 is SFDVKD. Trimming took off 2 bases at V and 5 bases at J, with 11 bases between the two ends. CDR3 sequence: CATSDSDTIYGYTF. Here the CDR3 DNA reads TGTGCCACCAGTGATTCGGACACTATATATGGCTACACCTTC.

This clonotype appeared many times. The chain joins TRBV12-3 or TRBV12-4 to TRBJ2-1, with 16 positions matching TRBD2. The ends lost 4 bases at V and 1 base at J; junction bases unmatched: 4. The CDR3 is 18 amino acids. The CDR3 DNA sequence: TGTGCCAGCAGTTCCGGGACTAGCGGGGGGGGGTCCTACAATGAGCAGTTCTTC. This codes for CASSSGTSGGGSYNEQFF.

The chain uses TRBV19 and TRBJ1-5, with D possibly TRBD1 on 5 matching bases. The germline CDR1 and CDR2 sequences are LNHDA and SQIVND (reference sequence). Trimming removed 5 bases from V and 5 bases from J, with 10 bases in between. CDR3 length: 13 residues. The CDR3 is CASSPRVDQPQHF. CDR3 coding DNA: TGTGCCAGTAGTCCCAGGGTGGATCAGCCCCAGCATTTT.

In its sample, this clonotype was seen many times. This chain joins TRBV6-6 and TRBJ1-5; D unclear. This CDR3 has 13 amino acids. The ends were cut back, 6 bases at V and 5 bases at J, with 11 bases in the middle. CDR1 and CDR2 from the germline V gene are MNHNY and SVGAGI (reference sequence). This CDR3 is CASSFTLDQPQHF. The CDR3 DNA reads as TGTGCCAGCAGCTTCACGTTAGATCAGCCCCAGCATTTT.

This clonotype has ten or more counts. This chain uses TRBV20-1 with TRBJ2-7; D is undetermined. The ends were cut back, 0 bases at V and 3 bases at J, with 15 bases in the middle. CDR1 and CDR2 (germline): DFQATT, SNEGSKA (reference sequence). CDR3 length: 15 residues. As DNA, the CDR3 is TGCAGTGCTAGAGAAAGTTTGGGCACTTTCTACGAGCAGTACTTC. Its protein is CSARESLGTFYEQYF.

Many counts were recorded for this clonotype. The rearrangement joins TRBV7-2 to TRBJ2-7; D unclear. V lost 5 bases and J 2 bases, leaving 16 bases between the germline ends. This CDR3 is built from 15 residues. Looked up from germline, CDR1 is SGHTA and CDR2 is FQGNSA. The chain's CDR3 is CASSLGSDGAYEQYF. The CDR3, as DNA: TGTGCCAGCAGCCTTGGATCCGATGGGGCCTACGAGCAGTACTTC.

This clonotype occurred many times. The chain couples TRBV20-1 to TRBJ2-7; a possible D gene is TRBD1 (6 bases). Trimming left V 3 bases short and J 2 bases short, with 11 bases between. The germline V gene encodes CDR1 DFQATT and CDR2 SNEGSKA (reference sequence). The CDR3 has 13 amino acids. CDR3: CSASRTGTYEQYF. CDR3 nucleotide sequence: TGCAGTGCTAGCCGCACAGGGACCTACGAGCAGTACTTC.

The chain employs TRBV20-1 and TRBJ2-3, with D unresolved. Germline-derived CDR1 and CDR2 are DFQATT and SNEGSKA (reference sequence). The V end lost 1 base, the J end lost 6 bases, and 11 bases lay between the germline ends. The CDR3 is 13 residues long. The CDR3 spells CSARGQIPDTQYF. The CDR3 DNA follows: TGCAGTGCTAGAGGCCAGATCCCGGATACGCAGTATTTT.

This clonotype was picked up many times. The gene calls are TRBV6-5 and TRBJ2-7; D might be TRBD2 (5 bases). Germline CDR1 and CDR2: MNHEY and SVGAGI. Trimming took 2 bases from V and 1 from J, leaving 9 bases between them. The CDR3 has 14 residues. CDR3 sequence (DNA): TGTGCCAGCAGTTACCGGGGTTTATCCTACGAGCAGTACTTC. Protein: CASSYRGLSYEQYF.

In regard to this clonotype: A read error may explain this, as a much larger clone is one base away. The gene calls are TRBV28 and TRBJ2-3; D perhaps matches TRBD2 (6 bases). V lost 3 bases to trimming and J lost 2 bases, with 12 bases between them. There are 15 residues in the CDR3. Germline CDR1 and CDR2: MDHEN and SYDVKM. The CDR3 nucleotides read TGTGCCAGCAGTTTGAAGCGGGTCCCCACAGATACGCAGTATTTT. It specifies CASSLKRVPTDTQYF.

The chain uses TRBV7-2 and TRBJ1-4, with 9 bases identical to TRBD1. J was trimmed by 5 bases and V by 5 bases; bases with no gene match: 6. Germline CDR1 reads SGHTA; CDR2 reads FQGNSA. The CDR3 is made up of 15 amino acids. The CDR3 region is CASSPAGTGNEKLFF. DNA of the CDR3: TGTGCCAGCAGCCCCGCCGGGACAGGGAATGAAAAACTGTTTTTT.

This clonotype was seen just once. This chain links TRBV30 with TRBJ1-2; D remains unclear. The germline V gene encodes CDR1 GTSNPN and CDR2 SVGIG (reference sequence). V was pared by 5 bases and J by 0 bases, with 7 bases between. CDR3 length: 12 residues. The CDR3 loop reads CAWDNPNYGYTF. CDR3 coding DNA: TGTGCCTGGGACAACCCTAACTATGGCTACACCTTC.

This clonotype has at least ten counts. The chain joins TRBV7-2 to TRBJ1-6; D unclear. Germline V gene sequence: CDR1 SGHTA, CDR2 FQGNSA. V shed 5 bases and J shed 11 bases, with 10 bases lying between them. CDR3 length equals 12 residues. CDR3 sequence (DNA): TGTGCCAGCAGCCTAGGACCGGCACCCCTCCACTTT. Translating gives CASSLGPAPLHF.

This clonotype occurred a few times. The chain is built from TRBV29-1 and TRBJ2-3; D not resolved. Germline loops: CDR1 SQVTM, CDR2 ANQGSEA. This CDR3 spans 13 amino acids. V was clipped by 3 bases and J by 0 bases, with 7 bases between them. CDR3 protein: CSVEGRSTDTQYF. CDR3 nucleotide sequence: TGCAGCGTTGAGGGCAGGAGCACAGATACGCAGTATTTT.

This clonotype was counted at least ten times. The chain couples TRBV7-2 to TRBJ2-1; D remains ambiguous. Trimming pared 2 bases from V and 7 bases from J, leaving 6 bases between. Germline CDR1 and CDR2: SGHTA and FQGNSA. This CDR3 spans 12 amino acids. The CDR3 DNA reads as TGTGCCAGCAGCTTAAGCGTGAATGAGCAGTTCTTC. Translated, it gives CASSLSVNEQFF.

This clonotype was picked up many times. This chain connects TRBV7-8 to TRBJ2-7, with D perhaps matching TRBD1 (6 bases). The CDR3 is 15 residues long. The V end was cut by 6 bases, the J end by 2 bases, with 17 bases between. Germline V gene data show CDR1 as SGHVS and CDR2 as FQNEAQ. The CDR3: CASRLSGTTPYEQYF. The CDR3 DNA sequence: TGTGCCAGCAGACTTAGTGGGACAACTCCCTACGAGCAGTACTTC.

This clonotype was seen many times. The genes are TRBV6-2 or TRBV6-3 and TRBJ1-1; the D gene is possibly TRBD1 (6 bases). V was shortened by 2 bases and J by 0 bases, with 13 bases between the two germline ends. Germline CDR1 and CDR2: MNHEY and SVGEGT. The CDR3 loop spans 16 amino acids. The CDR3 DNA is TGTGCCAGCAGTTACGTCGGGGGCGGTATGAACACTGAAGCTTTCTTT. Protein sequence: CASSYVGGGMNTEAFF.